The 4 T cell receptor beta chains below were found in one sample sequenced in a study of cytomegalovirus exposure and HLA in healthy donors. It was with 60 Vbeta and 13 Jbeta primers that the PCR ran. Sequencing was performed with immunoSEQ multiplex PCR; in TCRdb, only in-frame clones are kept and a portion is missing. Of 150,000 to 200,000 clones detected, over 75% appear once; the ten largest clones hold less than 2%. The sequencing sample was made of PBMCs. These receptors were collected from a woman between 18 and 30 years old in good health and CMV-seronegative.

The V call is TRBV7-3, the J call TRBJ2-6, with unresolved D. Per the germline V gene, CDR1 is SGHTA and CDR2 is FQGTGA. This CDR3 has 16 residues. Deletions cut 4 bases from V and 0 bases from J, with 10 bases between. The CDR3 protein is CASSSRSGSGANVLTF. CDR3 sequence (DNA): TGTGCCAGCAGCTCCCGTTCGGGCTCTGGGGCCAACGTCCTGACTTTC.

The sample holds one count of this clone. The chain employs TRBV5-5 and TRBJ1-2, with D possibly being TRBD1 (5 bases). Between the trimmed V and J ends, which lost 0 bases and 5 bases, there was a span of 14 bases. The CDR3 extends over 15 amino acids. CDR1 SGHKS and CDR2 YYEKEE come from the germline V gene (reference sequence). CDR3 nucleotides: TGTGCCAGCAGCTTGGATATAGCAGGGCTTTATGGCTACACCTTC. As protein: CASSLDIAGLYGYTF. The variable domain in full, completed from reference TRBV5-5 and TRBJ1-2, reads DAGVTQSPTHLIKTRGQQVTLRCSPISGHKSVSWYQQVLGQGPQFIFQYYEKEERGRGNFPDRFSARQFPNYSSELNVNALLLGDSALYLCASSLDIAGLYGYTFGSGTRLTVV.

This clone was found once. The chain joins TRBV9 to TRBJ2-7; TRBD1 aligns across 10 bases. The CDR3 contains 15 residues. Losses at the gene ends were 3 bases for V and 2 bases for J; bases not matched to a gene: 5. The germline V gene encodes CDR1 SGDLS and CDR2 YYNGEE. The CDR3 loop is CASSAGTGAPYEQYF. DNA for the CDR3: TGTGCCAGCAGCGCCGGGACAGGGGCTCCCTACGAGCAGTACTTC.

This clone came up once. The genes are TRBV11-2 and TRBJ2-7; D gene unclear. Trimming removed 2 bases at V and 0 bases at J, with 20 bases between. The CDR3 has 18 residues. Germline CDR1 SGHAT, CDR2 FQNNGV. The CDR3 spells CASSLSAGATTSSYEQYF. The CDR3 DNA is TGTGCCAGCAGCTTATCGGCAGGCGCCACAACGAGCTCCTACGAGCAGTACTTC.